Shown below are 32 T cell receptor beta chains from a single sample sequenced in a study of blood T cell repertoires in COVID-19. Libraries were prepared by immunoSEQ multiplex PCR; TCRdb keeps only in-frame clonotypes and omits some of them. This table holds fewer than 300,000 clones, under 90% found once. Material: peripheral blood. The receptors were gathered from a man over 45 with COVID-19, enrolled during active disease.

The rearrangement links TRBV27 to TRBJ1-6; 8 nucleotides align to TRBD1. This CDR3 contains 16 residues. With V trimmed by 6 bases and J by 4 bases, 8 bases remained unmatched. Germline-derived CDR1 and CDR2 are MNHEY and SMNVEV (reference sequence). CDR3 DNA sequence: TGTGCCAGCAGCCAAGGACAGGGCAGATATAATTCACCCCTCCACTTT. Protein sequence: CASSQGQGRYNSPLHF.

The chain recombines TRBV27 with TRBJ1-4, with D possibly TRBD1 on 5 matching bases. V was pared by 4 bases and J by 4 bases, with 16 bases between. This CDR3 has 16 residues. In germline, CDR1 is MNHEY, CDR2 SMNVEV (reference sequence). CDR3 bases: TGTGCCAGCAGTTCCGACGTGGGGCAGGGTAATGAAAAACTGTTTTTT. Amino acids: CASSSDVGQGNEKLFF.

The chain couples TRBV27 to TRBJ2-1; 9 positions match TRBD2. Trimming removed 5 bases from V and 4 bases from J; junction bases left unmatched: 6. The CDR3 runs to 15 residues. CDR1 MNHEY and CDR2 SMNVEV come from the germline V gene (reference sequence). The CDR3 protein is CASSPGLARYNEQFF. CDR3 bases: TGTGCCAGCAGTCCCGGACTAGCGAGATACAATGAGCAGTTCTTC.

The chain joins TRBV18 to TRBJ1-2, with 8 bases that match TRBD1. J lost 4 bases, V lost 3 bases, and 4 bases had no gene match. CDR1 KGHSH and CDR2 LQKENI come from the germline V gene. This CDR3 has 14 amino acids. The CDR3 spells CASSPDREGYGYTF. The CDR3 coding sequence is TGTGCCAGCTCACCGGACAGGGAAGGCTATGGCTACACCTTC.

The gene calls are TRBV7-9 and TRBJ2-7, with 9 bases fitting TRBD2. In germline, CDR1 is SEHNR, CDR2 FQNEAQ (reference sequence). The CDR3 runs to 16 residues. V trimming: 3 bases; J trimming: 0 bases; junction bases outside the gene matches: 6. The CDR3 is CASSLVAGVVSYEQYF. The CDR3 DNA reads TGTGCCAGCAGCTTGGTAGCGGGAGTGGTCTCCTACGAGCAGTACTTC.

The rearrangement joins TRBV5-1 to TRBJ2-1, with 14 nucleotides matching TRBD2. Germline V gene sequence: CDR1 SGHRS, CDR2 YFSETQ. V lost 4 bases to trimming and J lost 5 bases; unmatched junction nucleotides: 11. The CDR3 extends over 18 amino acids. CDR3 sequence reads: CASSPGLAGGPRNNEQFF. DNA of the CDR3: TGCGCCAGCAGCCCAGGACTAGCGGGAGGACCCCGAAACAATGAGCAGTTCTTC.

V and J are TRBV30 and TRBJ1-5; 8 bases match TRBD1. This CDR3 has 17 residues. CDR1 and CDR2 (germline): GTSNPN, SVGIG (reference sequence). Trimming took 3 bases from V and 3 from J; bases not matched to a gene: 13. The CDR3 DNA is TGTGCCTGGAGGGAACCTTGGGGACAGGCGAACAATCAGCCCCAGCATTTT. Amino acids: CAWREPWGQANNQPQHF.

V gene TRBV28 combines with J gene TRBJ1-5, with D uncertain. CDR1 is MDHEN, CDR2 SYDVKM, per germline. The CDR3 totals 15 residues. The germline V and J ends were trimmed by 5 bases and 3 bases, with 14 bases remaining between them. CDR3 protein: CASSPATEFNQPQHF. The CDR3 bases are TGTGCCAGCAGTCCGGCGACGGAGTTCAATCAGCCCCAGCATTTT.

This chain joins TRBV30 and TRBJ1-4, with 10 bases that match TRBD1. This CDR3 region has 15 residues. J lost 8 bases, V lost 0 bases, and 6 bases had no gene match. Looked up from germline, CDR1 is GTSNPN and CDR2 is SVGIG (reference sequence). This CDR3 reads CAWSVGQGGREKLFF. The CDR3 DNA follows: TGTGCCTGGAGTGTTGGACAGGGGGGGAGGGAAAAACTGTTTTTT.

The CDR3 sequence: CASSQVLTGALTTEAFF. The CDR3 DNA reads TGTGCCAGCAGCCAAGTTTTGACAGGGGCCTTGACGACTGAAGCTTTCTTT. The chain links TRBV3-1 (or the pseudogene TRBV3-2) to TRBJ1-1; the match to TRBD1 covers 8 bases. The V gene end was trimmed by 1 base and the J gene end by 5 bases; junction bases not matched to a gene: 12. The germline V gene encodes CDR1 LGHDT and CDR2 YNNKEL (reference sequence). CDR3 size: 17 residues.

The rearrangement uses TRBV19 and TRBJ2-3; D might be TRBD2 (6 bases). Looked up from germline, CDR1 is LNHDA and CDR2 is SQIVND (reference sequence). With 9 bases removed from V and 0 bases from J, the gap between germline ends came to 16 bases. This CDR3 contains 15 residues. This CDR3 reads CASQRTGVSTDTQYF. The CDR3 coding sequence is TGTGCCAGCCAGCGCACGGGAGTCAGCACAGATACGCAGTATTTT.

The chain is built from TRBV19 and TRBJ2-7, with D tentatively TRBD1 (5 bases). The CDR3 is 16 residues long. Germline lookup yields CDR1 LNHDA and CDR2 SQIVND (reference sequence). Trimming took off 9 bases at V and 6 bases at J, with 27 bases between the two ends. The CDR3 reads CASTPTQGAPSSEQYF. CDR3 nucleotides: TGTGCCAGCACCCCGACACAAGGGGCCCCTTCGTCCGAGCAGTACTTC.

The gene calls are TRBV19 and TRBJ2-3; 12 bases line up with TRBD2. The CDR3 covers 15 residues. The germline CDR1 and CDR2 sequences are LNHDA and SQIVND (reference sequence). The trim removed 8 bases at V and 5 bases at J, leaving 8 bases unmatched. This chain's CDR3 is CASSSGRARGDTQYF. The CDR3 nucleotides read TGTGCCAGTTCTAGCGGGAGGGCCCGGGGAGATACGCAGTATTTT.

The chain has TRBV10-3 and TRBJ1-5; 10 nucleotides match TRBD1. CDR1 is ENHRY, CDR2 SYGVKD, per germline. The ends lost 5 bases at V and 6 bases at J; junction bases unmatched: 7. This CDR3 comprises 15 residues. CDR3 in DNA: TGTGCCATCAGTCCCGGGACAGGGGAAAGTCAGCCCCAGCATTTT. Its protein product is CAISPGTGESQPQHF.

As for this clone: An end of the junction differs from the germline gene, which may be a read error. The chain has TRBV19 and TRBJ2-1, with TRBD2 matching over 12 bases. CDR1 LNHDA and CDR2 SQIVND come from the germline V gene (reference sequence). This CDR3 is built from 16 residues. CDR3 region: CASSLLAGGSFNEQFF. In nucleotides, the CDR3 is TGTGCCAGTAGTCTCCTAGCGGGGGGGTCCTTCAATGAGCAGTTCTTC.

V gene TRBV13 combines with J gene TRBJ2-1; D might be TRBD1 (6 bases). The CDR3 extends over 18 amino acids. V lost 5 bases and J 5 bases, leaving 25 bases between the germline ends. CDR1 is PRHDT, CDR2 FYEKMQ, per germline (reference sequence). CDR3 region: CASSLQAMGAGAHNEQFF. CDR3 in DNA: TGTGCCAGCAGCCTACAGGCGATGGGGGCAGGGGCCCACAATGAGCAGTTCTTC.

The rearrangement links TRBV7-6 to TRBJ2-7, with 10 bases that match TRBD2. Germline V gene data show CDR1 as SGHVS and CDR2 as FNYEAQ. This CDR3 is 15 amino acids long. V was pared by 4 bases and J by 6 bases, with 9 bases of the junction left unmatched. The CDR3 region has the DNA TGTGCCAGCAGCTCCAGGACTAGCGGAGCCCTCGAGCAGTACTTC. This translates into CASSSRTSGALEQYF.

The CDR3 nucleotides are TGTGCCTGGAGTGTACTAGGGGGAGACCAGCCCCAGCATTTT. This codes for CAWSVLGGDQPQHF. The chain recombines TRBV30 with TRBJ1-5; maybe TRBD1 (6 bases). Germline CDR1 GTSNPN, CDR2 SVGIG (reference sequence). V was clipped by 0 bases and J by 7 bases, with 13 bases between them. The CDR3 is 14 amino acids.

The genes are TRBV11-2 and TRBJ2-3; 13 positions agree with TRBD2. The CDR3 is 16 amino acids. Per germline, CDR1 SGHAT and CDR2 FQNNGV. J lost 6 bases, V lost 3 bases, and 6 bases had no gene match. This CDR3 is CASSLWTSGSGDTQYF. CDR3 bases: TGTGCCAGCAGCTTGTGGACTAGCGGGAGTGGGGATACGCAGTATTTT.

The V and J genes are TRBV15 and TRBJ1-1; TRBD1 is a possible D gene (5 bases). The germline V and J ends were trimmed by 0 bases and 3 bases, with 14 bases remaining between them. The CDR3 runs 16 residues. CDR1 LNHNV and CDR2 YYDKDF come from the germline V gene (reference sequence). CDR3 residues: CATSRDVGAGDTEAFF. As DNA, the CDR3 is TGTGCCACCAGCAGAGATGTTGGGGCGGGGGACACTGAAGCTTTCTTT.

This clone was observed a single time. This chain uses TRBV4-1 with TRBJ1-5; D is ambiguous. This CDR3 region has 16 residues. Trimming pared 0 bases from V and 2 bases from J, leaving 11 bases between. The V gene's germline CDR1 is MGHRA and CDR2 YSYEKL. The CDR3 loop is CASSQEGTARNQPQHF. The CDR3 nucleotides read TGCGCCAGCAGCCAAGAAGGCACAGCTCGCAATCAGCCCCAGCATTTT.

This clone is a singleton in its sample. V and J are TRBV10-2 and TRBJ1-5, with 7 bases aligning to TRBD1. CDR3 length: 13 residues. V trimming: 5 bases; J trimming: 7 bases; junction bases outside the gene matches: 5. Germline CDR1 is WSHSY and CDR2 is SAAADI. The DNA for the CDR3 is TGCGCCAGCAGTACAGGGGTTTACCAGCCCCAGCATTTT. Its translation: CASSTGVYQPQHF.

The V gene is TRBV14, the J gene TRBJ1-4; D not certain. This CDR3 spans 15 amino acids. Per the germline V gene, CDR1 is SGHDN and CDR2 is FVKESK. V lost 3 bases to trimming and J lost 2 bases, with 10 bases between them. CDR3 sequence: CASSHAGSTNEKLFF. As DNA, the CDR3 is TGTGCCAGCAGCCACGCGGGGAGTACTAATGAAAAACTGTTTTTT.

The chain is built from TRBV6-1 and TRBJ1-3; D possibly corresponds to TRBD1 (6 bases). V was pared by 11 bases and J by 2 bases, with 13 bases between. Germline V gene sequence: CDR1 MNHNS, CDR2 SASEGT. This CDR3 is 13 amino acids long. CDR3 sequence reads: CAVLGAPGNTIYF. In DNA form, the CDR3 reads TGTGCCGTTCTGGGGGCCCCTGGAAACACCATATATTTT.

This chain connects TRBV27 to TRBJ2-2; the D gene is possibly TRBD2 (6 bases). V dropped 7 bases and J dropped 4 bases, with 25 bases sitting between them. Per the germline V gene, CDR1 is MNHEY and CDR2 is SMNVEV (reference sequence). This CDR3 spans 18 amino acids. CDR3: CASTRTRSAGLTTGELFF. For the CDR3, the DNA is TGTGCCAGCACAAGAACCCGCTCAGCTGGACTAACCACCGGGGAGCTGTTTTTT.

This clone was picked up many times. The rearrangement joins TRBV15 to TRBJ2-7, with 8 nucleotides matching TRBD1. CDR1 LNHNV and CDR2 YYDKDF come from the germline V gene (reference sequence). The CDR3 extends over 16 amino acids. J gave up 2 bases and V 3 bases, and 9 bases lay outside the gene matches. The CDR3 nucleotides are TGTGCCACCAGCAGGGGTAGGGGACAGGTTGCCTACGAGCAGTACTTC. Translating gives CATSRGRGQVAYEQYF.

The V gene is TRBV20-1, the J gene TRBJ1-4; D not certain. CDR1 is DFQATT, CDR2 SNEGSKA, per germline (reference sequence). V shed 3 bases and J shed 7 bases, with 15 bases lying between them. The length of the CDR3 is 14 residues. CDR3 residues: CSASGPPAGEKLFF. DNA of the CDR3: TGCAGTGCTAGTGGTCCCCCGGCGGGTGAAAAACTGTTTTTT.

The chain joins TRBV29-1 to TRBJ2-3; 9 bases fit TRBD1. V gave up 7 bases and J gave up 0 bases; unmatched junction bases: 5. This CDR3 contains 14 residues. Germline V gene lookup returns CDR1 SQVTM and CDR2 ANQGSEA. The CDR3 coding sequence is TGCAGCGCTAGGACAGGGGTCAGCACAGATACGCAGTATTTT. The encoded protein is CSARTGVSTDTQYF.

This clone showed up just once. The chain recombines TRBV2 with TRBJ1-2; TRBD1 aligns across 8 bases. Trimming cost V 6 bases and J 4 bases; bases outside gene matches: 7. CDR1 SNHLY and CDR2 FYNNEI come from the germline V gene. The CDR3 is made up of 14 amino acids. CDR3 protein: CASRPTGESYGYTF. For the CDR3, the DNA is TGTGCCAGCAGGCCGACAGGGGAGAGCTATGGCTACACCTTC. Using reference TRBV2 and TRBJ1-2 for the parts outside the CDR3, the full variable domain is EPEVTQTPSHQVTQMGQEVILRCVPISNHLYFYWYRQILGQKVEFLVSFYNNEISEKSEIFDDQFSVERPDGSNFTLKIRSTKLEDSAMYFCASRPTGESYGYTFGSGTRLTVV.

This clone was seen once. The genes are TRBV3-1 (or the pseudogene TRBV3-2) and TRBJ2-7; D unresolved. The CDR3 covers 14 residues. Germline V gene lookup returns CDR1 LGHDT and CDR2 YNNKEL (reference sequence). V was clipped by 1 base and J by 4 bases, with 11 bases between them. DNA of the CDR3: TGTGCCAGCAGCCAAGGACGGGTGATTTACGAGCAGTACTTC. This codes for CASSQGRVIYEQYF.

The V gene is TRBV25-1, the J gene TRBJ1-4; 8 bases line up with TRBD1. The CDR3 contains 16 residues. V gave up 2 bases and J gave up 10 bases; unmatched junction bases: 12. CDR1 is MGHDK, CDR2 SYGVNS, per germline. DNA of the CDR3: TGTGCCAGCAGTGAAGCAGGGGGCCGGTGGGTGGGAAAACTGTTTTTT. Translation: CASSEAGGRWVGKLFF.

The chain has TRBV4-3 and TRBJ2-5; TRBD1 is a possible D gene (5 bases). V lost 1 base to trimming and J lost 0 bases, with 15 bases between them. The CDR3 length is 17 residues. Per germline, CDR1 LGHNA and CDR2 YSLEER. For the CDR3, the DNA is TGCGCCAGCAGCCAAGGGGCCGACAGATCGTACCAAGAGACCCAGTACTTC. It translates to CASSQGADRSYQETQYF.